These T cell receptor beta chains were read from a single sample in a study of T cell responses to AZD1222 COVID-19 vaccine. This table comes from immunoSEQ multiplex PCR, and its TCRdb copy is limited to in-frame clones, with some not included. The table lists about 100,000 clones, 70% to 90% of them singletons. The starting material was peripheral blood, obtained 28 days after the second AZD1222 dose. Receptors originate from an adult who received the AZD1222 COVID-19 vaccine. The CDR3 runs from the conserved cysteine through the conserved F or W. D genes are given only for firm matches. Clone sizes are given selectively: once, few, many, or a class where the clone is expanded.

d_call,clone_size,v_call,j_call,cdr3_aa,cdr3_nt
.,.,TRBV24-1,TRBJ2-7,CATSDFGRGRSYEQYF,TGTGCCACCAGTGATTTTGGCAGGGGCCGCTCCTACGAGCAGTACTTC
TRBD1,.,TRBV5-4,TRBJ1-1,CASSLGGQGARTEAFF,TGTGCCAGCAGCTTGGGCGGACAGGGGGCGAGGACTGAAGCTTTCTTT
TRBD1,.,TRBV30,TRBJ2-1,CAWSAGTGLSGEQFF,TGTGCCTGGAGTGCCGGGACAGGGCTTTCAGGTGAGCAGTTCTTC
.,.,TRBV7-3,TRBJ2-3,CASSLGTSTDTQYF,TGTGCCAGCAGCCTAGGGACCTCCACAGATACGCAGTATTTT
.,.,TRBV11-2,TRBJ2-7,CASSQDGFYEQYF,TGTGCCAGCAGCCAGGACGGATTCTACGAGCAGTACTTC
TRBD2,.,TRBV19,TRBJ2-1,CASQPSGYNEQFF,TGTGCCAGTCAGCCTAGCGGCTACAATGAGCAGTTCTTC
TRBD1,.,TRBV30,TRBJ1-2,CAWNRGTYPPYGYTF,TGTGCCTGGAACAGGGGGACTTATCCTCCCTATGGCTACACCTTC
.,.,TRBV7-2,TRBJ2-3,CASTFLDTQYF,TGTGCCAGCACTTTTTTGGATACGCAGTATTTT
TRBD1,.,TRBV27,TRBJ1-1,CASSRVDRANTEAFF,TGTGCCAGCAGTCGGGTCGACAGGGCGAACACTGAAGCTTTCTTT
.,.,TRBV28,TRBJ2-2,CASGLGPTGELFF,TGTGCCAGCGGACTGGGGCCAACCGGGGAGCTGTTTTTT
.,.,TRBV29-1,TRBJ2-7,CSVEDSRSYEQYF,TGCAGCGTTGAAGACAGCCGCTCTTACGAGCAGTACTTC
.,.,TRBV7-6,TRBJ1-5,CASSLTYSNQPQHF,TGTGCCAGCAGCTTGACCTATAGCAATCAGCCCCAGCATTTT
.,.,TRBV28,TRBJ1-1,CASSQTVNTEAFF,TGTGCCAGCAGTCAGACGGTGAACACTGAAGCTTTCTTT
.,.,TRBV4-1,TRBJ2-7,CASSQEPGGRYEQYF,TGCGCCAGCAGCCAAGAACCAGGCGGCAGATACGAGCAGTACTTC
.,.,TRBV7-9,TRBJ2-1,CASSWTLDEQFF,TGTGCCAGCAGCTGGACTTTAGATGAGCAGTTCTTC
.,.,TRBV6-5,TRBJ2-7,CASSYSSGSREQYF,TGTGCCAGCAGTTACTCTTCGGGGTCGAGAGAGCAGTACTTC
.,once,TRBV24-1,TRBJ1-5,CATSDSAINQPQHF,TGTGCCACCAGTGATTCGGCAATAAATCAGCCCCAGCATTTT
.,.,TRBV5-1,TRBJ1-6,CASSWGPTGDNSPLHF,TGCGCCAGCAGCTGGGGCCCGACAGGAGATAATTCACCCCTCCACTTT